This T cell receptor beta chain was found in a study of OX40 agonist ivuxolimab in advanced cancers. Trimming took off 7 bases at V and 2 bases at J, with 13 bases between the two ends. Looked up from germline, CDR1 is LNHDA and CDR2 is SQIVND (reference sequence). The CDR3 runs 14 residues. The assay was immunoSEQ multiplex PCR, and TCRdb's table has in-frame clones only and misses some. The sample has about 8,900 clones; 66% are singletons. The chain couples TRBV19 to TRBJ2-3; a weak D match, TRBD1 (6 bases). The TCR was taken from an adult with an advanced solid tumor such as melanoma, head and neck, liver or kidney cancer. The source material was CD4+ or CD8+ T cells sorted from blood, sampled in a trial of the OX40 agonist ivuxolimab. The CDR3 spells CASKGDKDTDTQYF. The CDR3, as DNA: TGTGCCAGTAAGGGGGACAAGGACACAGATACGCAGTATTTT.